This T cell receptor beta chain emerged from a study of blood T cell repertoires in COVID-19 (dated by TCRdb to 2018 to 2020). Regarding the complete study: Samples covering the acute and convalescent phases of COVID-19 were provided by collaborators in the United States, Italy and Spain. A de-identified subject ID, COVID-19 status, age in years and sex were almost always included in the sample metadata. Where available, HLA class I and class II types were obtained from metadata supplied by the sample provider rather than from assay-based typing. Subjects who had been exposed to COVID-19, were actively infected with it, or had recovered from it provided the deeply sampled blood TCRbeta repertoires that made up the dataset. The material from the prospective study consisted of cDNA or gDNA derived from T cells, B-cell-depleted T cells, or PBMCs. The repertoires were released in a freely available public database intended as a resource for research on the immune response to SARS-CoV-2. Samples were obtained from the ongoing ImmuneRACE study (first 160 participants) and from about 1,300 subjects provided by 6 global collaborators.

As concerns this clone: This clone's antigen is unknown. Per-nucleotide qualities are absent, and no much larger clonotype sits a single base away. This sample also contains other DNA sequences that code for the same CDR3.

Findings and caveats that apply to the study as a whole: How much clinical and demographic metadata was included differed by source and by participant, and the metadata was provided uncurated.

Participants in the prospective study were aged 18 to 89 years, lived in over 20 United States geographic areas, and enrolled through a virtual design. In the prospective study, participants were assigned to cohorts based on the clinical history participants reported in a screening survey and a study questionnaire. Recovered participants in ImmuneRACE Cohort 3 were defined as having two consecutive negative NP/OP PCR tests, clearance from a healthcare professional, or resolution of symptoms. In the prospective study, whole blood, serum and a nasopharyngeal or oropharyngeal swab were collected from each participant by mobile phlebotomists. Participants in the prospective study had the option to provide additional blood draws and questionnaires over a roughly 2-month period. Blood samples from the prospective study were shipped frozen or at room temperature prior to DNA extraction. From the germline V gene, CDR1 is MDHEN and CDR2 is SYDVKM. The CDR3, from cysteine to phenylalanine, totals 15 residues. Here the CDR3 DNA is all that survives: 45 bases in frame from base 1. From V the trimming removes 9 bases and from J it removes 10 bases, while the gene matches leave 15 bases of the junction unaccounted for.

TCRbeta CDR3 regions were amplified from genomic DNA using the immunoSEQ Assay, a bias-controlled multiplex PCR. The source study handled its data this way. Within the assay, amplification of reference gene primers was used to estimate how many nucleated cells each sample contained. To quantify the absolute abundance of each unique TCRbeta CDR3 rearrangement, sequence reads were collapsed and filtered. For each sample, productive Simpson clonality was calculated as the square root of Simpson's diversity index over productive rearrangements. This is the immuneACCESS table as TCRdb keeps it, with only in-frame sequences that have V and J called. A part of the clones is gone; compared with another copy, unresolved V genes explain less than half, and the rest is unexplained. V, J and clone size derive from that table, while D and trimming were established from the DNA sequence. The sample yields around 200,000 clones; roughly 90% were counted once. 0.7% to 0.9% of the sample goes to the ten largest clones.

Sequencing used PBMCs or T cells enriched from blood (not recorded which). The receptor chain draws on TRBV28 and TRBJ1-6; 7 bases in the junction line up with TRBD1. The sequence was collected from a woman between 18 and 29 years old who had recovered from COVID-19. The CDR3 amino acid sequence is: CASRAGTVSLSPLHF. In nucleotides, the sequence is TGTGCCAGTAGAGCCGGGACAGTCTCACTATCACCCCTCCACTTT. Supplemented by the reference TRBV28 and TRBJ1-6 proteins around the CDR3, the complete variable domain is DVKVTQSSRYLVKRTGEKVFLECVQDMDHENMFWYRQDPGLGLRLIYFSYDVKMKEKGDIPEGYSVSREKKERFSLILESASTNQTSMYLCASRAGTVSLSPLHFGNGTRLTVT.